This passage covers 15 T cell receptor beta chains from one sample sequenced in a study of T-cell memory formation after mild COVID-19. TCRdb used MiXCR to reprocess the 5' RACE reads, holding one entry per CDR3 protein. This sample yields over 350,000 distinct CDR3 sequences, of which 16% are seen a single time; roughly a fifth belongs to the top ten. Specimen: PBMCs or a T cell subset sorted from them (not recorded which). These TCRs come from a man between 18 and 29 years old who had mild COVID-19 (a few samples of this study predate the infection). Cell type and time point are not known.

V usage is TRBV23-1 and J usage is TRBJ2-2; no clear D. TRBV23-1 belongs to the ORF category, with a function that is uncertain. CDR3 length equals 12 residues. V was shortened by 2 bases and J by 6 bases, with 4 bases between the two germline ends. The CDR3 spells CASSQRAGELFF. CDR3 in DNA: TGCGCCAGCAGTCAACGCGCCGGGGAGCTGTTTTTT.

V usage is TRBV18 and J usage is TRBJ1-1; D is perhaps TRBD1 (5 bases). V lost 3 bases and J 1 base, leaving 12 bases between the germline ends. Germline values: CDR1 KGHSH, CDR2 LQKENI. CDR3 length equals 15 residues. CDR3 protein: CASSPRTFWNTEAFF. DNA for the CDR3: TGTGCCAGCTCACCGAGGACATTCTGGAACACTGAAGCTTTCTTT.

A few counts support this clonotype. The CDR3 reads CASKREGAQETQYF. For the CDR3, the DNA is TGTGCCAGCAAGAGGGAGGGGGCCCAAGAGACCCAGTACTTC. V usage is TRBV2 and J usage is TRBJ2-5; D is tentatively TRBD1 or TRBD2 (7 bases each). Per germline, CDR1 SNHLY and CDR2 FYNNEI. This CDR3 has 14 residues. V dropped 7 bases and J dropped 1 base, with 13 bases sitting between them.

This clonotype was seen more than once but under ten times. The chain joins TRBV5-1 to TRBJ1-4, with D perhaps TRBD1 (5 bases). The CDR3 sequence is 13 residues long. Germline-derived CDR1 and CDR2 are SGHRS and YFSETQ. V was trimmed by 4 bases and J by 8 bases, leaving 12 bases between them. Here the CDR3 reads CASSLGTREKLFF. The CDR3 nucleotides read TGCGCCAGCAGCCTTGGGACGAGAGAAAAACTGTTTTTT. The variable domain in full, with the rest retrieved from reference TRBV5-1 and TRBJ1-4, is KAGVTQTPRYLIKTRGQQVTLSCSPISGHRSVSWYQQTPGQGLQFLFEYFSETQRNKGNFPGRFSGRQFSNSRSEMNVSTLELGDSALYLCASSLGTREKLFFGSGTQLSVL.

A few counts support this clonotype. The chain has TRBV19 and TRBJ1-5; D gene unclear. This CDR3 has 13 amino acids. Germline V gene lookup returns CDR1 LNHDA and CDR2 SQIVND (reference sequence). V was trimmed by 3 bases and J by 10 bases, leaving 13 bases between them. This CDR3 is CASSMNAVQPQHF. CDR3 DNA sequence: TGTGCCAGTAGTATGAACGCCGTTCAACCCCAGCATTTT. Full variable domain (outside the CDR3, taken from reference TRBV19 and TRBJ1-5): DGGITQSPKYLFRKEGQNVTLSCEQNLNHDAMYWYRQDPGQGLRLIYYSQIVNDFQKGDIAEGYSVSREKKESFPLTVTSAQKNPTAFYLCASSMNAVQPQHFGDGTRLSIL.

The V and J genes are TRBV19 and TRBJ1-5; 7 nucleotides align to TRBD1. The germline CDR1 and CDR2 sequences are LNHDA and SQIVND (reference sequence). The V segment lost 6 bases and the J segment 0 bases; nucleotides outside the gene matches: 8. The CDR3 runs to 16 residues. CDR3: CASRSDRAVSNQPQHF. The CDR3 coding sequence is TGTGCCAGTAGATCAGACAGGGCGGTTAGCAATCAGCCCCAGCATTTT.

V and J are TRBV7-3 and TRBJ2-2; D might be TRBD1 (7 bases). V lost 3 bases to trimming and J lost 0 bases, with 17 bases between them. The CDR3 has 18 amino acids. Germline V gene lookup returns CDR1 SGHTA and CDR2 FQGTGA. DNA for the CDR3: TGTGCCAGCAGCTTTGCGGGGAGTGGGACAGCGAACACCGGGGAGCTGTTTTTT. Protein product: CASSFAGSGTANTGELFF.

The chain joins TRBV7-2 to TRBJ2-1; 9 nucleotides agree with TRBD2. Germline assignment: CDR1 SGHTA and CDR2 FQGNSA. The CDR3 sequence is 16 residues long. The V and J ends lost 5 bases and 3 bases, in that order; junction bases with no gene match: 8. CDR3 loop: CASSPTVRGGYNEQFF. CDR3 DNA: TGTGCCAGCAGCCCCACCGTGCGGGGGGGCTACAATGAGCAGTTCTTC.

This clonotype was seen a handful of times. This chain connects TRBV2 to TRBJ1-1; D is perhaps TRBD1 (5 bases). This CDR3 contains 14 residues. The V gene's germline CDR1 is SNHLY and CDR2 FYNNEI. Trimming took off 6 bases at V and 1 base at J, with 12 bases between the two ends. CDR3 loop: CASRGVGKNTEAFF. CDR3 nucleotide sequence: TGTGCCAGCAGGGGGGTTGGAAAGAACACTGAAGCTTTCTTT.

The rearrangement joins TRBV6-1 to TRBJ2-7; D is uncertain. The V and J ends lost 6 bases and 8 bases respectively, with 17 bases between them. This CDR3 comprises 13 residues. Per the germline V gene, CDR1 is MNHNS and CDR2 is SASEGT. Here the CDR3 reads CASRDPIRAKQYF. CDR3 in DNA: TGTGCCAGCAGAGATCCTATAAGGGCTAAGCAGTACTTC.

The rearrangement links TRBV7-9 to TRBJ1-5; TRBD1 is a possible D gene (5 bases). Trimming removed 5 bases at V and 5 bases at J, with 13 bases between. The CDR3 length is 14 residues. Germline loops: CDR1 SEHNR, CDR2 FQNEAQ (reference sequence). CDR3 in amino acids: CASSHGGSHQPQHF. Written as DNA, the CDR3 is TGTGCCAGCAGCCATGGGGGTTCTCATCAGCCCCAGCATTTT.

The sample holds a few counts of this clonotype. The genes are TRBV30 and TRBJ1-1, with 7 bases matching TRBD1. This CDR3 has 13 residues. Germline V gives CDR1 GTSNPN, CDR2 SVGIG (reference sequence). The V segment lost 0 bases and the J segment 5 bases; nucleotides outside the gene matches: 3. CDR3 amino acids: CAWSVVQGTEAFF. The CDR3 DNA sequence: TGTGCCTGGAGTGTGGTACAGGGGACTGAAGCTTTCTTT.

This clonotype was counted between two and nine times. V usage is TRBV9 and J usage is TRBJ2-7, with 9 positions matching TRBD1. This CDR3 is built from 15 residues. Germline values: CDR1 SGDLS, CDR2 YYNGEE. With V trimmed by 4 bases and J by 2 bases, 7 bases remained unmatched. The CDR3 protein is CASSPGTGTAYEQYF. As DNA, the CDR3 is TGTGCCAGCAGCCCAGGGACAGGGACAGCCTACGAGCAGTACTTC. The full variable domain, with the rest looked up from reference TRBV9 and TRBJ2-7, is DSGVTQTPKHLITATGQRVTLRCSPRSGDLSVYWYQQSLDQGLQFLIQYYNGEERAKGNILERFSAQQFPDLHSELNLSSLELGDSALYFCASSPGTGTAYEQYFGPGTRLTVT.

The genes are TRBV24-1 and TRBJ2-6; perhaps D is TRBD1 or TRBD2 (5 bases each). CDR3 length equals 13 residues. Trimming removed 9 bases at V and 4 bases at J, with 9 bases between. From germline, CDR1 is KGHDR and CDR2 SFDVKD. The DNA of the CDR3 is TGTGCCACCGGGGACCCAGGGGCCAACGTCCTGACTTTC. Protein: CATGDPGANVLTF.

The genes are TRBV7-9 and TRBJ2-1; 10 bases fit TRBD1. Germline-derived CDR1 and CDR2 are SEHNR and FQNEAQ (reference sequence). J lost 8 bases, V lost 4 bases, and 5 bases had no gene match. The CDR3 loop spans 14 amino acids. This CDR3 reads CASSSTTGGDEQFF. The CDR3 coding sequence is TGTGCCAGCAGCTCCACGACAGGGGGCGATGAGCAGTTCTTC. The whole variable domain, filled in from reference TRBV7-9 and TRBJ2-1, reads DTGVSQNPRHKITKRGQNVTFRCDPISEHNRLYWYRQTLGQGPEFLTYFQNEAQLEKSRLLSDRFSAERPKGSFSTLEIQRTEQGDSAMYLCASSSTTGGDEQFFGPGTRLTVL.